These 23 T cell receptor beta chains share one sample of origin, sequenced in a study of T cells in Graves' hyperthyroidism and ophthalmopathy (dated by TCRdb to about 2019). Library prep was done by multiplex PCR. Instrument used: Illumina HiSeq 2000. The TCR beta CDR3 regions were amplified from RNA transcripts. The first round of RT-PCR for the TCR CDR3 was performed with the HTBI primer set and the Qiagen OneStep RT-PCR kit. The public reads were run again by TCRdb, first through fastp at Q25 and then through MiXCR, and only productive beta chains were kept. Duplicate CDR3 protein sequences are folded into a single record with the most common DNA and genes. Counted in this sample were approximately 610,000 distinct CDR3 sequences; approximately 14% of them appeared once. Of the sample, 3.5% to 4.5% falls within the top ten clones. Sequenced material: blood. These receptor sequences come from a woman between 35 and 50 years old with Graves' ophthalmopathy.

Details on this clonotype: Since a much larger clone is just one base distant, this may be a read error. The chain is built from TRBV11-3 and TRBJ2-7; D possibly corresponds to TRBD2 (5 bases). The CDR3 has 15 amino acids. V was clipped by 0 bases and J by 2 bases, with 11 bases between them. The germline gives CDR1 SGHNT, CDR2 YENEEA. This CDR3 is CASSLEAVQTYEQYF. The CDR3 region has the DNA TGTGCCAGCAGCTTAGAAGCGGTACAAACCTACGAGCAGTACTTC.

This clonotype was observed many times. The V call is TRBV25-1, the J call TRBJ1-5; 7 positions agree with TRBD1. Looked up from germline, CDR1 is MGHDK and CDR2 is SYGVNS. The V gene end was trimmed by 3 bases and the J gene end by 5 bases; junction bases not matched to a gene: 4. The CDR3 length is 14 residues. The CDR3 is CASSDSRGYQPQHF. CDR3 DNA: TGTGCCAGCAGTGATTCCAGGGGGTATCAGCCCCAGCATTTT.

This clonotype appeared many times. This chain uses TRBV12-3 or TRBV12-4 with TRBJ2-2; 8 nucleotides align to TRBD2. The V and J ends lost 3 bases and 5 bases, in that order; junction bases with no gene match: 5. The length of the CDR3 is 15 residues. The CDR3, as DNA: TGTGCCAGCAGTTTTGGCGGGAGGTCTACCGGGGAGCTGTTTTTT. Translated, it gives CASSFGGRSTGELFF.

The chain recombines TRBV28 with TRBJ1-5; 7 bases are shared with TRBD1. The CDR3 extends over 20 amino acids. The J segment lost 2 bases and the V segment lost 3 bases, leaving 19 bases of the junction unmatched. Germline CDR1 and CDR2: MDHEN and SYDVKM. The CDR3 DNA follows: TGTGCCAGCAGTTTCTTCATCGACAGGGCCATGAATTTCGGCAATCAGCCCCAGCATTTT. Translation gives CASSFFIDRAMNFGNQPQHF.

Turning to this clonotype: This may be a read error, as it is one base from a much larger clone. The V gene is TRBV30, the J gene TRBJ2-7; 7 nucleotides match TRBD1. V lost 1 base to trimming and J lost 5 bases; unmatched junction nucleotides: 2. Germline-derived CDR1 and CDR2 are GTSNPN and SVGIG (reference sequence). The CDR3 runs 12 residues. This chain's CDR3 is CAWSGDSHEQYF. CDR3 bases: TGTGCCTGGAGTGGGGACAGCCACGAGCAGTACTTC.

This clonotype was seen at least ten times. The CDR3 bases are TGCAGCGTTGTCCCACCGGGACAGTACGAGCAGTACTTC. It yields the protein CSVVPPGQYEQYF. The chain uses TRBV29-1 and TRBJ2-7; 7 bases line up with TRBD1. V was clipped by 4 bases and J by 4 bases; unmatched bases: 7. CDR3 length equals 13 residues. Germline CDR1 and CDR2: SQVTM and ANQGSEA.

This clonotype was seen many times. The V gene is TRBV28, the J gene TRBJ2-2; tentative D call: TRBD1 (5 bases). Trimming removed 7 bases at V and 5 bases at J, with 14 bases between. Germline lookup yields CDR1 MDHEN and CDR2 SYDVKM. CDR3 length: 14 amino acids. The DNA for the CDR3 is TGTGCCAGCATCGTTAGGGGTTTGACCGGGGAGCTGTTTTTT. Translating gives CASIVRGLTGELFF.

The sample holds many counts of this clonotype. V usage is TRBV30 and J usage is TRBJ1-5; D remains unclear. Germline V gene sequence: CDR1 GTSNPN, CDR2 SVGIG (reference sequence). The V gene lost 2 bases and the J gene lost 8 bases, with 13 bases spanning the gap. There are 13 residues in the CDR3. The DNA of the CDR3 is TGTGCCTGGAGTATCCGGGGTTTGGAGCCCCAGCATTTT. Encoded protein: CAWSIRGLEPQHF.

This clonotype was seen at least ten times. The genes are TRBV12-3 or TRBV12-4 and TRBJ2-7, with D unresolved. This CDR3 region has 11 residues. Trimming took 8 bases from V and 7 from J, leaving 12 bases between them. CDR3 DNA sequence: TGTGCCAGCGGAAGTTCCTGGGAGCAGTACTTC. It is translated as CASGSSWEQYF.

The genes are TRBV7-9 and TRBJ1-1; D call uncertain. Germline V gene lookup returns CDR1 SEHNR and CDR2 FQNEAQ (reference sequence). The ends were cut back, 6 bases at V and 1 base at J, with 9 bases in the middle. CDR3 length: 13 amino acids. The chain's CDR3 is CASRTDSNTEAFF. CDR3 sequence (DNA): TGTGCCAGCAGAACGGACTCGAACACTGAAGCTTTCTTT.

This clonotype was found many times. The genes are TRBV11-2 and TRBJ2-7; TRBD2 matches 12 bases. The V segment lost 6 bases and the J segment 1 base; nucleotides outside the gene matches: 4. This CDR3 has 15 amino acids. Germline lookup yields CDR1 SGHAT and CDR2 FQNNGV. The CDR3 loop reads CASRTTSGRSYEQYF. CDR3 nucleotide sequence: TGTGCCAGCAGGACCACTAGCGGGAGGTCCTACGAGCAGTACTTC.

This clonotype was observed a handful of times. The chain carries TRBV2 and TRBJ1-1, with TRBD1 matching 8 bases. With 7 bases clipped from V and 4 bases from J, the junction kept 8 bases outside the gene matches. The CDR3 is 14 residues long. Germline CDR1 is SNHLY and CDR2 is FYNNEI. CDR3 coding DNA: TGTGCCAGCATAGGGCAGGGGGCGAGCACTGAAGCTTTCTTT. Translated: CASIGQGASTEAFF.

V and J are TRBV6-2 or TRBV6-3 and TRBJ1-2, with 7 bases fitting TRBD1. V trimming: 7 bases; J trimming: 1 base; junction bases outside the gene matches: 9. The CDR3 runs 15 residues. Germline-derived CDR1 and CDR2 are MNHEY and SVGEGT. CDR3 DNA: TGTGCCAGCATGCGGCGGGACAGTCTTAACTATGGCTACACCTTC. Translated, it gives CASMRRDSLNYGYTF.

At least ten counts were recorded for this clonotype. The DNA is omitted, as the CDR3 cannot be located on it reliably, and the CDR3 follows TCRdb's listing. The CDR3 sequence: CASSELYRNRLRMKNCFF. The chain links TRBV25-1 to TRBJ1-4; TRBD1 is taken as the D call from the table, unchecked against the DNA. The CDR3 has 18 residues if both end residues are counted. CDR1 is MGHDK, CDR2 SYGVNS, per germline.

J is TRBJ2-7 and V is TRBV4-2, with 9 bases that match TRBD2. Germline V gives CDR1 LGHNA, CDR2 YNFKEQ. The V segment lost 3 bases and the J segment 2 bases; nucleotides outside the gene matches: 5. The CDR3 covers 15 residues. CDR3 protein: CASSQKAGGTYEQYF. CDR3 coding DNA: TGTGCCAGCAGCCAGAAAGCGGGAGGAACCTACGAGCAGTACTTC.

This clonotype was seen repeatedly, ten times or more. The genes are TRBV2 and TRBJ1-3; D possibly corresponds to TRBD1 (5 bases). Trimming took 4 bases from V and 6 from J, leaving 13 bases between them. This CDR3 has 14 amino acids. CDR1 is SNHLY and CDR2 is FYNNEI in the germline V gene. CDR3 region: CASSAAGLENTIYF. The CDR3 bases are TGTGCCAGCAGTGCCGCAGGGTTGGAAAACACCATATATTTT.

V is TRBV27 and J is TRBJ1-1; the D gene is possibly TRBD1 (5 bases). CDR3 length equals 14 residues. CDR1 is MNHEY, CDR2 SMNVEV, per germline (reference sequence). The germline V and J ends were trimmed by 7 bases and 0 bases, with 12 bases remaining between them. The CDR3 loop reads CASKGPTVNTEAFF. Written as DNA, the CDR3 is TGTGCCAGCAAGGGGCCGACAGTGAACACTGAAGCTTTCTTT.

This clonotype has a count of ten or more. The V and J genes are TRBV28 and TRBJ2-5; TRBD1 matches at 10 bases. This CDR3 is 12 amino acids long. Germline V gene data show CDR1 as MDHEN and CDR2 as SYDVKM. The trim removed 10 bases at V and 4 bases at J, leaving 3 bases unmatched. CDR3 coding DNA: TGTGCCACTGACAGGGGGCTAGAGACCCAGTACTTC. Translated, it gives CATDRGLETQYF.

This chain joins TRBV18 and TRBJ2-1, with D maybe TRBD2 (5 bases). CDR3 length: 12 residues. CDR1 is KGHSH and CDR2 is LQKENI in the germline V gene. The ends were cut back, 3 bases at V and 13 bases at J, with 13 bases in the middle. The CDR3 protein is CASSPRTLKQFF. As DNA, the CDR3 is TGTGCCAGCTCACCGCGGACTCTAAAACAGTTCTTC.

This clonotype was observed a handful of times. The chain uses TRBV5-1 and TRBJ2-4; 10 bases align to TRBD2. The CDR3 sequence is 15 residues long. Germline V CDR1 and CDR2: SGHRS, YFSETQ. V lost 1 base to trimming and J lost 6 bases; unmatched junction nucleotides: 4. CDR3 coding DNA: TGCGCCAGCAGCTTGACCGCTAGCGGGGGAAACATTCAGTACTTC. It codes for CASSLTASGGNIQYF.

This clonotype was counted a few times. V and J are TRBV18 and TRBJ2-5; 7 bases line up with TRBD1. Germline CDR1 KGHSH, CDR2 LQKENI. The CDR3 has 14 amino acids. V trimming: 3 bases; J trimming: 4 bases; junction bases outside the gene matches: 5. CDR3 residues: CASSPVAGGETQYF. In DNA form, the CDR3 reads TGTGCCAGCTCACCGGTGGCAGGGGGAGAGACCCAGTACTTC. The full variable domain, with the rest looked up from reference TRBV18 and TRBJ2-5, is NAGVMQNPRHLVRRRGQEARLRCSPMKGHSHVYWYRQLPEEGLKFMVYLQKENIIDESGMPKERFSAEFPKEGPSILRIQQVVRGDSAAYFCASSPVAGGETQYFGPGTRLLVL.

This clonotype was seen ten or more times. V and J are TRBV11-1 and TRBJ2-7, with TRBD2 matching 12 bases. The CDR3 has 17 amino acids. CDR1 and CDR2 from the germline V gene are SGHAT and FQDESV (reference sequence). V shed 6 bases, J shed 0 bases, and the junction held 9 bases outside the gene matches. The CDR3 reads CASSPGLAGFISYEQYF. In DNA, the CDR3 is TGTGCCAGCAGTCCGGGACTAGCGGGCTTTATCTCCTACGAGCAGTACTTC.

This clonotype was picked up many times. The chain carries TRBV29-1 and TRBJ2-5; no reliable D call. V lost 3 bases and J 2 bases, leaving 7 bases between the germline ends. The CDR3 loop spans 12 amino acids. The germline V gene encodes CDR1 SQVTM and CDR2 ANQGSEA. As DNA, the CDR3 is TGCAGCGTTGACACCTTTCAAGAGACCCAGTACTTC. Translating gives CSVDTFQETQYF.